The rows below give T cell receptor beta chains drawn from one sample of a study of glioma-infiltrating T cells. MiXCR, applied by TCRdb to the multiplex PCR reads, yields one record per CDR3 protein. The sample carries 85,000 to 110,000 distinct CDR3 sequences, about 30% recorded once. The sample consisted of glioma tissue, nonneoplastic brain tissue, or PBMCs (not recorded which). All receptors derive from a human donor with low-grade glioma or glioblastoma, undergoing nonglioma brain surgery, or in good health (not recorded which). Both conserved end residues are trimmed from each CDR3.

V gene,J gene,CDR3 protein
TRBV18,TRBJ1-1,ASSVGQTNTEAF
TRBV6-2/TRBV6-3,TRBJ2-1,ASSYSSWGNEQF
TRBV3-1,TRBJ1-2,ASSPTGGGYT
TRBV18,TRBJ1-2,ASSYNPPPGARGYGYT
TRBV20-1,TRBJ2-5,SAPAQETQY
TRBV5-4,TRBJ2-7,ASSQGVYEQY
TRBV7-3,TRBJ2-1,ASSPAGWSNEQF
TRBV6-1,TRBJ2-3,ASRNRGETQY
TRBV7-3,TRBJ2-1,ASSPQGPAGGNEQC
TRBV6-1,TRBJ2-1,ASSFLKGIDHNEQF
TRBV19,TRBJ1-2,ATYTKGEDYGYT
TRBV27,TRBJ2-4,ASSPVTPTDIQY
TRBV2,TRBJ1-1,ASSNVKNTEAF
TRBV28,TRBJ1-2,ASSSQGAMGYT
TRBV5-1,TRBJ2-1,ASGAGESSYNEQF
TRBV10-2,TRBJ2-5,ASSEPRLGSLAQY
TRBV6-1,TRBJ2-1,ATTGAGGHNEQF
TRBV6-1,TRBJ2-1,ASKRLAEWDEQF
TRBV6-2/TRBV6-3,TRBJ1-2,ASTNRDRVGGYT
TRBV18,TRBJ2-1,ASSPGLFDEKF
TRBV6-1,TRBJ1-1,ASSEGPPEAF
TRBV12-3/TRBV12-4,TRBJ2-5,ASGSWGEETQY
TRBV7-2,TRBJ2-3,ASSLVWRTATEDTQY
TRBV3-1,TRBJ2-5,ASSSPQGGQETQY
TRBV5-1,TRBJ2-7,ASSFPLDRGQSYEQY
TRBV28,TRBJ2-3,ASSHTPETGSSDTQY
TRBV7-2,TRBJ2-5,ASSLAGAGETRY
TRBV3-1,TRBJ1-3,ASGSIVSGNTIY
TRBV5-4,TRBJ1-6,ASSLRDRVNSPLH
TRBV6-5,TRBJ2-5,ASSPSTTGAETQY
TRBV4-2,TRBJ2-5,ASSQDPGVQKETQY
TRBV12-5,TRBJ2-1,ASGEWDEDNEQF
TRBV7-2,TRBJ2-1,ASSFSGGAREQF
TRBV7-6,TRBJ1-1,ASRGHQNTEAF
TRBV2,TRBJ2-1,ASGGLAGNEQF
TRBV6-1,TRBJ2-3,ASSPIATDTQY
TRBV6-1,TRBJ2-7,ASSPPSHEQY
TRBV18,TRBJ2-3,ASSPSGGDTDTQY
TRBV19,TRBJ2-7,ASSFSGALYEQY
TRBV7-6,TRBJ1-2,ASSLRHLGGYT
TRBV15,TRBJ2-7,ATSRNRGAYEQY
TRBV6-6,TRBJ2-3,ASSYGKGSDTQY
TRBV5-1,TRBJ2-5,ASSFRTSGVQETQY
TRBV15,TRBJ2-3,ATSRGSGGTDTQY
TRBV12-3/TRBV12-4,TRBJ1-1,ASSPTRPNEAF
TRBV9,TRBJ1-2,ASSSRGGYT
TRBV7-3,TRBJ2-7,ASSSTANPLREQY
TRBV7-2,TRBJ2-3,ASSPRLATDTQY
TRBV6-1,TRBJ1-2,ASNRHPDRQNYGYT
TRBV7-3,TRBJ2-7,ASSPSGLGDEQY
TRBV4-3,TRBJ2-3,ASSREGGWTDTQY
TRBV20-1,TRBJ2-7,SAISNEQY
TRBV7-2,TRBJ1-4,ASSLLSVPPGEKLF